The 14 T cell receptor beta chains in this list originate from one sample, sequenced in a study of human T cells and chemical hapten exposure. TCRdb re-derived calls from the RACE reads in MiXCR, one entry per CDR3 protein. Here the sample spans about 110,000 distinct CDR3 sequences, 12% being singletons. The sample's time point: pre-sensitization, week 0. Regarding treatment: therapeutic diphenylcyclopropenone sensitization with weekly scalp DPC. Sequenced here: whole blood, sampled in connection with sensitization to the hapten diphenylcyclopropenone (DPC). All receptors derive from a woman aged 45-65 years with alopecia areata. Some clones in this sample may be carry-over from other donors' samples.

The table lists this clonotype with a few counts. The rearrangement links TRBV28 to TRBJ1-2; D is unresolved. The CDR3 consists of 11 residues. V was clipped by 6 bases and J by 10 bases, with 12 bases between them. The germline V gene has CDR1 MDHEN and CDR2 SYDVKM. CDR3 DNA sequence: TGTGCCAGCAGCCGTTCACGGAACTACACCTTC. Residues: CASSRSRNYTF.

This CDR3 reads CASSLRVSYGYTF. The CDR3 region has the DNA TGTGCCAGCAGTTTAAGGGTTTCCTATGGCTACACCTTC. The V gene is TRBV28, the J gene TRBJ1-2; D unclear. The CDR3 length is 13 residues. Germline CDR1 MDHEN, CDR2 SYDVKM. V was pared by 2 bases and J by 4 bases, with 8 bases between.

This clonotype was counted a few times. CDR3 protein: CARKREYTQYF. As DNA, the CDR3 is TGTGCCAGAAAGCGGGAGTATACGCAGTATTTT. The chain uses TRBV12-3 or TRBV12-4 and TRBJ2-3; TRBD2 agrees at 8 bases. V shed 9 bases, J shed 7 bases, and the junction held 3 bases outside the gene matches. The length of the CDR3 is 11 residues.

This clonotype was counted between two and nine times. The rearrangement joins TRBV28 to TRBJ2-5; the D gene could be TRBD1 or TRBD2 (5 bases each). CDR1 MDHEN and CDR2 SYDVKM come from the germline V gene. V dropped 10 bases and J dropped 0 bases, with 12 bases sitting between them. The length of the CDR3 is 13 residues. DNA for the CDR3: TGTGCCATATGGGACCAAAACCAAGAGACCCAGTACTTC. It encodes CAIWDQNQETQYF. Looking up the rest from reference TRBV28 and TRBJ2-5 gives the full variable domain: DVKVTQSSRYLVKRTGEKVFLECVQDMDHENMFWYRQDPGLGLRLIYFSYDVKMKEKGDIPEGYSVSREKKERFSLILESASTNQTSMYLCAIWDQNQETQYFGPGTRLLVL.

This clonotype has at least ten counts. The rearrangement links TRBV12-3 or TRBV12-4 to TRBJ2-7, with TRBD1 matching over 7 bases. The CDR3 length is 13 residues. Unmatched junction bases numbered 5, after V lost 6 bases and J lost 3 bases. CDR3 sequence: CASSPGQIYEQYF. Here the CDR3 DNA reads TGTGCCAGCAGCCCGGGACAGATCTACGAGCAGTACTTC.

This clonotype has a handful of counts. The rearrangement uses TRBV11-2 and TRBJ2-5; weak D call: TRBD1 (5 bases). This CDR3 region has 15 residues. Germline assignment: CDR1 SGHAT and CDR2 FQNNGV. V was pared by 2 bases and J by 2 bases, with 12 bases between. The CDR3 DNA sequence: TGTGCCAGCAGCTTAACCAGGGTATCGCAAGAGACCCAGTACTTC. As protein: CASSLTRVSQETQYF.

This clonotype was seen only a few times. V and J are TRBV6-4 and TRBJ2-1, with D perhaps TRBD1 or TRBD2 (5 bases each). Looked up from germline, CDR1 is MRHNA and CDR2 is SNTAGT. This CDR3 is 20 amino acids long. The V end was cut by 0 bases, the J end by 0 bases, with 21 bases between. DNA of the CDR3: TGTGCCAGCAGTGACTCGATCGGTCGGGGCGGCCCGAGCTCCTACAATGAGCAGTTCTTC. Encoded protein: CASSDSIGRGGPSSYNEQFF.

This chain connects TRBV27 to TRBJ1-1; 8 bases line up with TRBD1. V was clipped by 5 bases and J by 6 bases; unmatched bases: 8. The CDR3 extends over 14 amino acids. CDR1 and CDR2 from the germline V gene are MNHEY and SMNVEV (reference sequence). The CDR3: CASSGGQGGSEAFF. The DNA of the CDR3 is TGTGCCAGCAGTGGAGGACAGGGAGGCTCTGAAGCTTTCTTT.

The CDR3 DNA reads as TGTGCCAGCAAGAGAAGGGCAGGGACTAACACCGGGGAGCTGTTTTTT. Protein product: CASKRRAGTNTGELFF. The rearrangement uses TRBV7-9 and TRBJ2-2, with D perhaps TRBD2 (6 bases). Deletions cut 7 bases from V and 2 bases from J, with 17 bases between. Per the germline V gene, CDR1 is SEHNR and CDR2 is FQNEAQ (reference sequence). There are 16 residues in the CDR3.

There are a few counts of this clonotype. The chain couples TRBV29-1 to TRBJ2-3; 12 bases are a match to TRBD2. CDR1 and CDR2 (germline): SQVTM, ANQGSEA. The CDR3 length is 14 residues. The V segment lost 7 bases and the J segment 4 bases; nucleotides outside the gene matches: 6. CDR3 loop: CSGRLAGESDTQYF. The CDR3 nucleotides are TGCAGCGGTCGACTAGCGGGAGAGTCAGATACGCAGTATTTT.

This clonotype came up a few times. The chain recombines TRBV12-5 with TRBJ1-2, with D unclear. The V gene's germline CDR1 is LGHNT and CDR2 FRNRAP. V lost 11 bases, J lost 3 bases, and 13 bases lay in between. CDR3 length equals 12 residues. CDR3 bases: TGTGCTCATACTATAGGGCACTATGGCTACACCTTC. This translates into CAHTIGHYGYTF.

The CDR3 nucleotides are TGTGCCAGCAGCCGGATAGACGGGGGATCTTCACCCCTCCACTTT. This sequence encodes CASSRIDGGSSPLHF. The genes are TRBV3-1 and TRBJ1-6, with TRBD1 as a possible D gene (5 bases). V gave up 4 bases and J gave up 9 bases, with 16 bases separating them. CDR3 size: 15 residues. Germline CDR1 and CDR2: LGHDT and YNNKEL (reference sequence).

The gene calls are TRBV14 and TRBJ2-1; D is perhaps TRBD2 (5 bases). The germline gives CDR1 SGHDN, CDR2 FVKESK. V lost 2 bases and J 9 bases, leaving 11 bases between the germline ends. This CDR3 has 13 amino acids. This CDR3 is CASSQLLRGEQFF. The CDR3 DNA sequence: TGTGCCAGCAGCCAACTGCTCCGGGGTGAGCAGTTCTTC.

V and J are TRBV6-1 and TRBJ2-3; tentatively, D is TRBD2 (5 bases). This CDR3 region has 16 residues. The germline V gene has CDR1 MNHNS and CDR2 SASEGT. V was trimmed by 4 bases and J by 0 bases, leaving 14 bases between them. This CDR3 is CASSVNSRGSTDTQYF. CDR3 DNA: TGTGCCAGCAGTGTGAACAGCCGGGGTAGCACAGATACGCAGTATTTT.